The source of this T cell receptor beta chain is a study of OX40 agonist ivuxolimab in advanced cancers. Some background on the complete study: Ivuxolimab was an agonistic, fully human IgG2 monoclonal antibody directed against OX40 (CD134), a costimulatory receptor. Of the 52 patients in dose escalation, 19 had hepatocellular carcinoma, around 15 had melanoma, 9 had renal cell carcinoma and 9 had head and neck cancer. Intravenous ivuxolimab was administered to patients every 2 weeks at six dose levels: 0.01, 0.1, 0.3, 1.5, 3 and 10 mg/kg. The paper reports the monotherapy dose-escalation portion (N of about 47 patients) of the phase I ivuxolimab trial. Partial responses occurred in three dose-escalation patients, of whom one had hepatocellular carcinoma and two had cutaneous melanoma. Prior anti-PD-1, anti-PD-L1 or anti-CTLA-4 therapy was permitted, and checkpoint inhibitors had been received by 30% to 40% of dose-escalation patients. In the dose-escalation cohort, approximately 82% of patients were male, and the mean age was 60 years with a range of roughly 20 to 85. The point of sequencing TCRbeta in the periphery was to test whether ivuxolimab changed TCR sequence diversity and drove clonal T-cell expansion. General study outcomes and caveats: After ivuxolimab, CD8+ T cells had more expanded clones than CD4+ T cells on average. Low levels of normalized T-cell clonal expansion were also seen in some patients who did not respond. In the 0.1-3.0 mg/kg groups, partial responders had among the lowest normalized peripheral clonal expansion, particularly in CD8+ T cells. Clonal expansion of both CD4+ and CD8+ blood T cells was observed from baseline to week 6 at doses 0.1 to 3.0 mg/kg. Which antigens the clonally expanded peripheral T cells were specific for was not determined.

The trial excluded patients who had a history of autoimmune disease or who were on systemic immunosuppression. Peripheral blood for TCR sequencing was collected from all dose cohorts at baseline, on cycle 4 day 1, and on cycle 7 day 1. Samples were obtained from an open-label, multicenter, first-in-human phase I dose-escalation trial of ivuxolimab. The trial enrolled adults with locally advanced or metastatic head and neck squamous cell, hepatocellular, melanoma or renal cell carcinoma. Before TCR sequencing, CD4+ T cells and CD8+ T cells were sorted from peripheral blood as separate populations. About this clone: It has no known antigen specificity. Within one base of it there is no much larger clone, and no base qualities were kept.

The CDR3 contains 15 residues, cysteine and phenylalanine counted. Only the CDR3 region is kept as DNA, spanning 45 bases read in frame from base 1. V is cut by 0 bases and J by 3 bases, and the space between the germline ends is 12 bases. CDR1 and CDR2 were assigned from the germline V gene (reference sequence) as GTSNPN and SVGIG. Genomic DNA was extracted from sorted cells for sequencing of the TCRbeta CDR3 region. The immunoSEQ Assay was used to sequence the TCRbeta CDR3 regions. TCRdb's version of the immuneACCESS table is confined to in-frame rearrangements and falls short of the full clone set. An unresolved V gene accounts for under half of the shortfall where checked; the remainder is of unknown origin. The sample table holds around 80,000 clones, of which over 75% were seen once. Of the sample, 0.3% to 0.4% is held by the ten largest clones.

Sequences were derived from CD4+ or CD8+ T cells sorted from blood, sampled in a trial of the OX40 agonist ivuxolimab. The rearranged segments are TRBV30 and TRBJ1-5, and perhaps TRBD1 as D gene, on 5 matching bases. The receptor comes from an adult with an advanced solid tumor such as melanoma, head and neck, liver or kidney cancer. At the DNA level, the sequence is TGTGCCTGGAGTGTTATCCGGGGGGTCAATCAGCCCCAGCATTTT. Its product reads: CAWSVIRGVNQPQHF. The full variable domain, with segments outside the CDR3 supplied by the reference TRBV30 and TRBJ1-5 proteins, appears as SQTIHQWPATLVQPVGSPLSLECTVEGTSNPNLYWYRQAAGRGLQLLFYSVGIGQISSEVPQNLSASRPQDRQFILSSKKLLLSDSGFYLCAWSVIRGVNQPQHFGDGTRLSIL.